A selection of T cell receptor beta chains follows, all from one sample in a study of blood T cell repertoires in COVID-19. TCRdb keeps only in-frame clones here, not all; method: immunoSEQ multiplex PCR. The data hold fewer than 100,000 clones, with 65% to 90% observed a single time. Sample: peripheral blood. Receptor source: a man in his 60s with acute or convalescent COVID-19. Both conserved end residues are part of each CDR3. D genes are given only for firm matches. Not every row has a clone size; where given, it reads once, few, many or a size class.

D gene	clone size	V gene	J gene	CDR3 DNA	CDR3 protein
TRBD2	NA	TRBV14	TRBJ2-1	TGTGCCAGCAGCCAACTAGCGGGGCTCTCCTACAATGAGCAGTTCTTC	CASSQLAGLSYNEQFF
TRBD2	once	TRBV11-2	TRBJ2-3	TGTGCCAGCAGCTCCAGACTAGCGGTAGGCACAGATACGCAGTATTTT	CASSSRLAVGTDTQYF
NA	NA	TRBV5-1	TRBJ1-6	TGCGCCAGCAGCTTGGACATGTTCATGACCCTCCACTTT	CASSLDMFMTLHF
TRBD2	NA	TRBV27	TRBJ2-1	TGTGCCAGCAGTTTCCGGAGGACTAGCGGGAAAGGGCATGAGCAGTTCTTC	CASSFRRTSGKGHEQFF
TRBD2	NA	TRBV2	TRBJ2-5	TGTGCCAGCAGCCAGACTAGCGGGAGAAGTGAGACCCAGTACTTC	CASSQTSGRSETQYF
NA	NA	TRBV7-9	TRBJ1-2	TGTGCCAGCAGCTTAGGGCAGGGCAGGGGTTCTATCAGCTACACCTTC	CASSLGQGRGSISYTF
TRBD1	NA	TRBV6-5	TRBJ1-5	TGTGCCAGCAGTTACACAGGGGTAGACAATCAGCCCCAGCATTTT	CASSYTGVDNQPQHF
TRBD1	once	TRBV24-1	TRBJ2-2	TGTGCCACCAGTGAACCCGGGACAGGGGATGAGGAGCTGTTTTTT	CATSEPGTGDEELFF
NA	NA	TRBV3-1/TRBV3-2	TRBJ1-3	TGTGCCAGCAGCCAAGTGGAGGCCTCAATAGCGTGGAACACCATATATTTT	CASSQVEASIAWNTIYF
NA	NA	TRBV12-3/TRBV12-4	TRBJ1-2	TGTGCCAGCAGTGCCCTAGTTCCCGGCTACACCTTC	CASSALVPGYTF
NA	NA	TRBV19	TRBJ2-7	TGTGCCAGTAGGAAGGGGTACGAGCAGTACTTC	CASRKGYEQYF
TRBD1	NA	TRBV5-1	TRBJ2-2	TGCGCCAGCAGCTTGACCGGGACAGCCACCGGGGAGCTGTTTTTT	CASSLTGTATGELFF
NA	few	TRBV7-2	TRBJ1-6	TGTGCCAGCAGCTTAGTTTCGGGACAAGAGACCCTCCACTTT	CASSLVSGQETLHF
NA	NA	TRBV7-9	TRBJ2-5	TGTGCCAGCAGCTCCCCGGACAAAAATCGAGAGACCCAGTACTTC	CASSSPDKNRETQYF
NA	NA	TRBV6-2/TRBV6-3	TRBJ2-6	TGTGCCAGCAGTATCGCGGGGCCTGGGGCCAACGTCCTGACTTTC	CASSIAGPGANVLTF
NA	NA	TRBV5-6	TRBJ2-7	TGTGCCACTAACTTGAAAGGGGCCGAGCAGTACTTC	CATNLKGAEQYF
NA	NA	TRBV11-2	TRBJ1-2	TGTGCCAGCAGCCCTAGAGCGGGGCAAGCCTATGGCTACACCTTC	CASSPRAGQAYGYTF
NA	NA	TRBV18	TRBJ1-5	TGTGCCAGCTCACCAGGGGGGGCCGGTCAGCCCCAGCATTTT	CASSPGGAGQPQHF
TRBD2	NA	TRBV24-1	TRBJ2-1	TGTGCCACCAGTGATTTTACTAGCGGGGGGAATGAGCAGTTCTTC	CATSDFTSGGNEQFF
TRBD1	NA	TRBV4-1	TRBJ2-7	TGCGCCAGCAGCCAATCCGCTGCCTTTCGGGACAGGGGGAACGAGCAGTACTTC	CASSQSAAFRDRGNEQYF
NA	NA	TRBV18	TRBJ2-7	TGTGCCAGCTCACCCCTGGGGCGCGAGCAGTACTTC	CASSPLGREQYF
NA	NA	TRBV12-3/TRBV12-4	TRBJ1-5	TGTGCCAGCACCGGGGACTCTAATCAGCCCCAGCATTTT	CASTGDSNQPQHF
NA	NA	TRBV18	TRBJ1-2	TGTGCCAGCTCACCAACGGGGGGAGAAGGCTACACCTTC	CASSPTGGEGYTF
TRBD1	NA	TRBV6-1	TRBJ1-5	TGTGCCAGCAGTGAAGTTTTGGGTACAGGGGTCGGTCAGCCCCAGCATTTT	CASSEVLGTGVGQPQHF
TRBD1	few	TRBV30	TRBJ1-5	TGTGCCTGTCAGGACAGGGGGCTTGGCAATCAGCCCCAGCATTTT	CACQDRGLGNQPQHF
NA	NA	TRBV19	TRBJ2-5	TGTGCCAGTAGCCCGTACAGGGAAGAGACCCAGTACTTC	CASSPYREETQYF
NA	NA	TRBV19	TRBJ2-2	TGTGCCAGTAGTATTGTCGGGAGCTACACCGGGGAGCTGTTTTTT	CASSIVGSYTGELFF
TRBD2	NA	TRBV9	TRBJ2-5	TGTGCCAGCAACCTCGCCCCGGGGGGACAAGAGACCCAGTACTTC	CASNLAPGGQETQYF
NA	NA	TRBV7-9	TRBJ1-1	TGTGCCAGCAGTCCGGGACTCATGAACACTGAAGCTTTCTTT	CASSPGLMNTEAFF
NA	NA	TRBV29-1	TRBJ1-2	TGCAGCGTTGAACCTGTCTCCGACTATGGCTACACCTTC	CSVEPVSDYGYTF
TRBD1	NA	TRBV6-6	TRBJ1-3	TGTGCCAGCAGGACAGGGGGGGCTGGAAACACCATATATTTT	CASRTGGAGNTIYF
NA	few	TRBV5-1	TRBJ1-3	TGCGCCAGCAGCCCAGATGGGAGGGCGACGGACACCATATATTTT	CASSPDGRATDTIYF
TRBD1	NA	TRBV19	TRBJ2-7	TGTGCCAGTAGTAAGCAGGGGGCAAGTGCCTACGAGCAGTACTTC	CASSKQGASAYEQYF
TRBD2	NA	TRBV6-6	TRBJ2-2	TGTGCCAGCAGTTACCTAGCGGGAGTGATCACCGGGGAGCTGTTTTTT	CASSYLAGVITGELFF
TRBD2	NA	TRBV6-5	TRBJ2-7	TGTGCCAGCAGCCGGGACTATACCTACGAGCAGTACTTC	CASSRDYTYEQYF
NA	NA	TRBV6-1	TRBJ1-2	TGTGCCAGCAGTGAAGCTCATGCAGGGTTAAGAGGCGGCTACACCTTC	CASSEAHAGLRGGYTF
TRBD1	NA	TRBV19	TRBJ1-4	TGTGCCAGTAGCCCACAGGGGGCGTTTGAAAAACTGTTTTTT	CASSPQGAFEKLFF